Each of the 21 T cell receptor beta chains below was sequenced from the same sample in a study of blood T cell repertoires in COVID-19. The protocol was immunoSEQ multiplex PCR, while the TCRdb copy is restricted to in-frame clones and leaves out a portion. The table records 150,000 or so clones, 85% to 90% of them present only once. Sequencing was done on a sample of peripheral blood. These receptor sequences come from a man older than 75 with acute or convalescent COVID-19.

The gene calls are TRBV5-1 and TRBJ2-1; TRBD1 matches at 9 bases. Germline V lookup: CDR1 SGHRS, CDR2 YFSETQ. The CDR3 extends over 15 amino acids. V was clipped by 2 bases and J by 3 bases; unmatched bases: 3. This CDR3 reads CASSFTGGGYNEQFF. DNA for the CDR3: TGCGCCAGCAGCTTCACAGGGGGCGGCTACAATGAGCAGTTCTTC.

Here the CDR3 DNA reads TGTGCCAGCAGCGTAGGGGACACCAACAATGAGCAGTTCTTC. This sequence encodes CASSVGDTNNEQFF. The chain is built from TRBV9 and TRBJ2-1; the D gene is possibly TRBD1 (6 bases). The CDR3 loop spans 14 amino acids. Germline CDR1 reads SGDLS; CDR2 reads YYNGEE. V gave up 0 bases and J gave up 5 bases, with 9 bases separating them. The whole variable domain, remainder taken from reference TRBV9 and TRBJ2-1, is DSGVTQTPKHLITATGQRVTLRCSPRSGDLSVYWYQQSLDQGLQFLIQYYNGEERAKGNILERFSAQQFPDLHSELNLSSLELGDSALYFCASSVGDTNNEQFFGPGTRLTVL.

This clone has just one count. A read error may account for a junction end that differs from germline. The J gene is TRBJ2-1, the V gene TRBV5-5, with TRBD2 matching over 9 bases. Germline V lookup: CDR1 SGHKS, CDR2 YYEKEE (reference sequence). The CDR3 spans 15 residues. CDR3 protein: CASSPGTSSHNEQFF. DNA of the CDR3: TGTGCCAGCAGCCCGGGGACTAGCTCCCACAATGAGCAGTTCTTC.

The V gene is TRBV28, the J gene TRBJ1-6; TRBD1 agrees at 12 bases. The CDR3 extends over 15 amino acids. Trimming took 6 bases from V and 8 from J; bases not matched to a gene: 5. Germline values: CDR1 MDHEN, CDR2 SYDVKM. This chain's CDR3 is CASSPGTGGDSPLHF. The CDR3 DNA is TGTGCCAGCAGCCCCGGGACAGGGGGCGATTCACCCCTCCACTTT.

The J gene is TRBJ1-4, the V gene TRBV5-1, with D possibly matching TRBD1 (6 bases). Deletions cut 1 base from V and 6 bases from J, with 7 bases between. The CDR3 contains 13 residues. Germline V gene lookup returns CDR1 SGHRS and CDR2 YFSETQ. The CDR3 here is CASSLSGDEKLFF. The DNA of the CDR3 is TGCGCCAGCAGCTTGTCAGGGGATGAAAAACTGTTTTTT.

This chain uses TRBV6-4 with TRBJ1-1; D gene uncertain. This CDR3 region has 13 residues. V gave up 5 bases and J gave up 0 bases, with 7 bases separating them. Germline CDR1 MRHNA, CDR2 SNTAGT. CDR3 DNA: TGTGCCAGCAGTCCGGGAATGAACACTGAAGCTTTCTTT. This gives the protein CASSPGMNTEAFF.

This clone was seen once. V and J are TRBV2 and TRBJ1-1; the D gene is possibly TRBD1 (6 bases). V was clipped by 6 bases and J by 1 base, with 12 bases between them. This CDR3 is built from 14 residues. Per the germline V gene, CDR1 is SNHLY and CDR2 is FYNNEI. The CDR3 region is CASRAGTQNTEAFF. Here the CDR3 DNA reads TGTGCCAGCAGAGCCGGGACACAGAACACTGAAGCTTTCTTT.

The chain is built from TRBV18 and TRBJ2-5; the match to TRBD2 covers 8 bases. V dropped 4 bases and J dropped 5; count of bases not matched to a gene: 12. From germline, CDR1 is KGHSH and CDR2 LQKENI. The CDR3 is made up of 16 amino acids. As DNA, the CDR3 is TGTGCCAGCTCACAGGCGCCGGGGGGGCACGAGGAGACCCAGTACTTC. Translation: CASSQAPGGHEETQYF.

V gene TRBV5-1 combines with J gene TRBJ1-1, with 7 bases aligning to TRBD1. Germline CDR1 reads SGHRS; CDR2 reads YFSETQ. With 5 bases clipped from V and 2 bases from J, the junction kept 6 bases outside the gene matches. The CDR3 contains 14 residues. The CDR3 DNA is TGCGCCAGCAGGAGGGGGCTGGAAAACACTGAAGCTTTCTTT. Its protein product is CASRRGLENTEAFF.

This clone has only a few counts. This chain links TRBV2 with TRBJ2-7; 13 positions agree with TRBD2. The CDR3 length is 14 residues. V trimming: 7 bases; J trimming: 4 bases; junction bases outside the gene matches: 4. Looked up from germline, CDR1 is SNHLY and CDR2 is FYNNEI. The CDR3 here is CASIGTSGMYEQYF. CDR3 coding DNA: TGTGCCAGCATTGGGACTAGCGGGATGTACGAGCAGTACTTC.

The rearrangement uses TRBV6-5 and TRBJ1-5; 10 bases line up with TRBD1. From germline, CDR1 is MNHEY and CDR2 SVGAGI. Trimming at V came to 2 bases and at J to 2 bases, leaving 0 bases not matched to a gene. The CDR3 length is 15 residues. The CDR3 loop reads CASSYGTGGNQPQHF. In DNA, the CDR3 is TGTGCCAGCAGTTACGGGACAGGGGGCAATCAGCCCCAGCATTTT.

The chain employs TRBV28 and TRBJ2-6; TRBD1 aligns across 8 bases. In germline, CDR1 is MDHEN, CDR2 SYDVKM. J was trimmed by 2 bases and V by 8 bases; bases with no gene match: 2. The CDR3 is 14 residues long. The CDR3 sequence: CASAGGTGANVLTF. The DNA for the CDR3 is TGTGCCAGCGCAGGGGGCACTGGGGCCAACGTCCTGACTTTC.

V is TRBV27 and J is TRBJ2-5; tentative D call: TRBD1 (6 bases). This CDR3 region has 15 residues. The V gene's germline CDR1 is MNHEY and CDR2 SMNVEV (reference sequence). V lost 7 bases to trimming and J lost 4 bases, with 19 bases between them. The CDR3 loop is CASNSGANLRETQYF. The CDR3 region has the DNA TGTGCCAGCAACTCAGGGGCGAATCTTCGAGAGACCCAGTACTTC.

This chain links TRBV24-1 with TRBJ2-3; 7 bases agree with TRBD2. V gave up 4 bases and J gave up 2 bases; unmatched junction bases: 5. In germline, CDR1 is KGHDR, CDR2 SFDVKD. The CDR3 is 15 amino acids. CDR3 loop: CATSDVAGPTDTQYF. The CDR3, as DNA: TGTGCCACCAGTGACGTAGCGGGCCCCACAGATACGCAGTATTTT.

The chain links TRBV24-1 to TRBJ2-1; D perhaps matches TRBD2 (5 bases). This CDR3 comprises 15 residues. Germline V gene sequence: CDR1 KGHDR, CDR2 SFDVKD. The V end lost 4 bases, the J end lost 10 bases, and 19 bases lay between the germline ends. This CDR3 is CATSDPRTASREQFF. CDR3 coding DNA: TGTGCCACCAGTGACCCTAGGACTGCCAGCCGGGAGCAGTTCTTC.

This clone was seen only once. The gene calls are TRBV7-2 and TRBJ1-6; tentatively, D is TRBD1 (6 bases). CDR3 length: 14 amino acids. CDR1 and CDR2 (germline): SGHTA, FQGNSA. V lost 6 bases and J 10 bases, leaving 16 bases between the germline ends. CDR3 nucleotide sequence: TGTGCCAGCAGGAGGACAGCCGTAGGCTCACCCCTCCACTTT. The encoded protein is CASRRTAVGSPLHF.

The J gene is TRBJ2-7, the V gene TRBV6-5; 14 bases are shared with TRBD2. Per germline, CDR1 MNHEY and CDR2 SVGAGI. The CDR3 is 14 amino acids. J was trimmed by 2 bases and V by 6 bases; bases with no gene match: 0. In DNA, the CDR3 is TGTGCCAGCAGGACTAGCGGGGGGGCCTACGAGCAGTACTTC. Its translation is CASRTSGGAYEQYF.

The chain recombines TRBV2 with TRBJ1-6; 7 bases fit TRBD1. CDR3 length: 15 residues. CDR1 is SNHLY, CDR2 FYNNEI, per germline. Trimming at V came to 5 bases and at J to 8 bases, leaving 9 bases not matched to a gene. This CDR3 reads CASSYDRALDSPLHF. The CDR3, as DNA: TGTGCCAGCAGTTACGACAGGGCCCTCGATTCACCCCTCCACTTT. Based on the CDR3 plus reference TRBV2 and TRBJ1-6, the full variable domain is EPEVTQTPSHQVTQMGQEVILRCVPISNHLYFYWYRQILGQKVEFLVSFYNNEISEKSEIFDDQFSVERPDGSNFTLKIRSTKLEDSAMYFCASSYDRALDSPLHFGNGTRLTVT.

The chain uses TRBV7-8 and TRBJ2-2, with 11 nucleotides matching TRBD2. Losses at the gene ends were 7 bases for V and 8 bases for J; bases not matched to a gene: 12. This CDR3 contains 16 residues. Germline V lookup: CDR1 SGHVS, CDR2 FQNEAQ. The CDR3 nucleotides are TGTGCCAGCATCGGGACTAGCGGTAGCCGGCGTGGGGAGCTGTTTTTT. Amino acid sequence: CASIGTSGSRRGELFF.

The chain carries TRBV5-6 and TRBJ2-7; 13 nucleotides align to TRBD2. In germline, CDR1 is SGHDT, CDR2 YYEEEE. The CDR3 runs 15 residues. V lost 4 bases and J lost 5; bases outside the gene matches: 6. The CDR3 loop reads CASSARTSGSHEQYF. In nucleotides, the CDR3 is TGTGCCAGCAGCGCCCGGACTAGCGGGAGTCACGAGCAGTACTTC.

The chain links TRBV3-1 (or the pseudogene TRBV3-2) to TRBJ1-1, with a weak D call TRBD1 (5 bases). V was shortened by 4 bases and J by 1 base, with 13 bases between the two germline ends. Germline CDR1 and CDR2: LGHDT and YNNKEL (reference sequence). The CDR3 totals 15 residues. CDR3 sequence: CASSPSETENTEAFF. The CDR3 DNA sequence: TGTGCCAGCAGCCCATCCGAGACAGAGAACACTGAAGCTTTCTTT.